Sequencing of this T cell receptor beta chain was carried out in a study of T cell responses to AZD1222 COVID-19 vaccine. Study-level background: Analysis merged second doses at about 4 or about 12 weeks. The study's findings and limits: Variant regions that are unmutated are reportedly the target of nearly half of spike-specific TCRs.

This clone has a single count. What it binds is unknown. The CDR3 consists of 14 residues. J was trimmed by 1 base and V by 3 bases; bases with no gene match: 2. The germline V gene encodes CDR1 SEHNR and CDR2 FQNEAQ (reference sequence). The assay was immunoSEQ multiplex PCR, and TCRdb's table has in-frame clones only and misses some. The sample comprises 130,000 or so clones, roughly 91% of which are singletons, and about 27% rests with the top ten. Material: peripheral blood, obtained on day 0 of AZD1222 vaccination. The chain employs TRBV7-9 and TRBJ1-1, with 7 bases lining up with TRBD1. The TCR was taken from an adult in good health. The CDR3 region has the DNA TGTGCCAGCAGCTTGGGACAGCAGAACACTGAAGCTTTCTTT. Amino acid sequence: CASSLGQQNTEAFF.